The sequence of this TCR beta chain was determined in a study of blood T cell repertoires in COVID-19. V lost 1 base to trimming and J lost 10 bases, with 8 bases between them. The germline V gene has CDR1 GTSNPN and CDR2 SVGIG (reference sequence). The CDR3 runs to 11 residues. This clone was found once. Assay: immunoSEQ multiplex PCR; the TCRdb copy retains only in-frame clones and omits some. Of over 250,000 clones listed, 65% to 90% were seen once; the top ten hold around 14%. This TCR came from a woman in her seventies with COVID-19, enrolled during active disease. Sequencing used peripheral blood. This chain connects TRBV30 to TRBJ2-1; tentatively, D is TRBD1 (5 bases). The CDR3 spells CAWSEGMEQFF. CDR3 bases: TGTGCCTGGAGTGAGGGGATGGAGCAGTTCTTC.